These 15 T cell receptor beta chains were sequenced from one sample in a study of shared clonotypes between healthy human individuals (dated by TCRdb to about 2020). Library preparation employed the immunoSEQ multiplex PCR assay. TCRdb limited this immuneACCESS table to in-frame rearrangements with V and J called. A share of clones is missing; checked studies link under half to unresolved V genes, and the rest is unexplained. The sample contains fewer than 600,000 clones, 77% of them found a single time. Approximately 12% of the sample rests with the top ten. Specimen: PBMCs. The receptors originated from a woman between 40 and 50 years old in good health. Some clones in this sample may be carry-over from other donors' samples.

V gene TRBV19 combines with J gene TRBJ1-1; unclear D gene. Trimming shortened V by 3 bases and J by 1 base, and 6 bases separated the two germline ends. The CDR3 covers 13 residues. Per the germline V gene, CDR1 is LNHDA and CDR2 is SQIVND (reference sequence). As DNA, the CDR3 is TGTGCCAGTAGTATCGGTCCGAACACTGAAGCTTTCTTT. It is translated as CASSIGPNTEAFF.

The rearrangement uses TRBV11-2 and TRBJ2-1; TRBD2 agrees at 7 bases. There are 17 residues in the CDR3. The V gene end was trimmed by 4 bases and the J gene end by 9 bases; junction bases not matched to a gene: 18. The germline V gene encodes CDR1 SGHAT and CDR2 FQNNGV. CDR3 bases: TGTGCCAGCAGCTCCCGGGGGTTGGGCGGGAGTTTTACTGAGCAGTTCTTC. This encodes CASSSRGLGGSFTEQFF.

A note on this clone: It may be a read error: a sequence one base away is much more abundant. The rearrangement links TRBV27 to TRBJ2-3, with a tentative D call TRBD2 (5 bases). Trimming took 2 bases from V and 1 from J, leaving 10 bases between them. The germline V gene has CDR1 MNHEY and CDR2 SMNVEV (reference sequence). CDR3 size: 15 residues. CDR3 nucleotides: TGTGCCAGCAGTTTAGGAGGACCAGGCACAGATACGCAGTATTTT. It encodes CASSLGGPGTDTQYF.

The chain is built from TRBV7-9 and TRBJ2-2, with D unresolved. Germline V gene data show CDR1 as SEHNR and CDR2 as FQNEAQ (reference sequence). V lost 4 bases and J lost 5, with 11 bases in between. The CDR3 contains 14 residues. The CDR3 loop is CASSSLRVTGELFF. The CDR3 DNA reads as TGTGCCAGCAGCTCTCTTAGGGTAACCGGGGAGCTGTTTTTT.

This chain uses TRBV5-1 with TRBJ2-7; D not resolved. Trimming took 3 bases from V and 3 from J, leaving 13 bases between them. This CDR3 region has 14 residues. CDR1 is SGHRS, CDR2 YFSETQ, per germline. In DNA, the CDR3 is TGCGCCAGCAGCTCCGCCGACTTCTTCTACGAGCAGTACTTC. Residues: CASSSADFFYEQYF.

Turning to this clone: A much larger clone differs from this one at a single base, so this may be a read error. CDR3 amino acids: CASSARQGLDTGELFF. DNA for the CDR3: TGTGCCAGCAGCGCCAGACAGGGGCTGGACACCGGGGAGCTGTTTTTT. The chain carries TRBV9 and TRBJ2-2, with 8 bases matching TRBD1. Germline V gene sequence: CDR1 SGDLS, CDR2 YYNGEE. The CDR3 extends over 16 amino acids. V lost 3 bases to trimming and J lost 3 bases; unmatched junction nucleotides: 7.

Regarding this clone: Mismatch with germline at one junction end may stem from a read error. CDR3 protein: CSARGQGGSHF. The CDR3 nucleotides read TGCAGTGCTAGGGGACAGGGCGGTTCCCACTTC. The chain is built from TRBV20-1 and TRBJ2-7; 9 bases align to TRBD1. CDR3 length equals 11 residues. Germline CDR1 DFQATT, CDR2 SNEGSKA (reference sequence).

This clone was counted only a few times. The chain combines TRBV7-9 with TRBJ2-7, with TRBD2 matching 7 bases. This CDR3 contains 13 residues. Germline V gene sequence: CDR1 SEHNR, CDR2 FQNEAQ (reference sequence). V shed 6 bases, J shed 3 bases, and the junction held 5 bases outside the gene matches. CDR3 sequence reads: CASSPGTIYEQYF. The CDR3 nucleotides read TGTGCCAGCAGTCCCGGGACTATCTACGAGCAGTACTTC.

The chain carries TRBV5-1 and TRBJ1-2, with TRBD1 as a possible D gene (5 bases). V lost 5 bases and J lost 1, with 9 bases in between. The germline gives CDR1 SGHRS, CDR2 YFSETQ. The CDR3 runs 13 residues. Here the CDR3 reads CASRLTVNYGYTF. The CDR3 DNA follows: TGCGCCAGCAGATTGACAGTTAACTATGGCTACACCTTC.

A word on this clone: A much larger clone differs from this one at a single base, so this may be a read error. The CDR3 carries no conserved terminal phenylalanine or tryptophan, so it likely arises from a read error. This chain connects TRBV5-6 to TRBJ2-7; TRBD1 or TRBD2 may be the D gene (5 bases each). CDR1 is SGHDT and CDR2 is YYEEEE in the germline V gene. The CDR3 loop spans 18 amino acids. V gave up 3 bases and J gave up 4 bases, with 26 bases separating them. Here the CDR3 reads CASSSETFRDPTVYEQYL. CDR3 bases: TGTGCCAGCAGCTCGGAGACATTCCGGGACCCCACCGTATACGAGCAGTACCTC.

The rearrangement uses TRBV11-2 and TRBJ2-3; D is undetermined. V lost 2 bases, J lost 3 bases, and 15 bases lay in between. This CDR3 comprises 16 residues. Germline CDR1 reads SGHAT; CDR2 reads FQNNGV. CDR3 residues: CASSLRAPWVTDTQYF. The CDR3 DNA is TGTGCCAGCAGCTTACGGGCACCTTGGGTTACAGATACGCAGTATTTT.

V is TRBV28 and J is TRBJ1-1, with TRBD1 matching over 9 bases. The V gene's germline CDR1 is MDHEN and CDR2 SYDVKM. Trimming at V came to 3 bases and at J to 5 bases, leaving 10 bases not matched to a gene. This CDR3 has 16 residues. CDR3 DNA: TGTGCCAGCAGTTTTAACCGGGGACAGGGACGAACTGAAGCTTTCTTT. This translates into CASSFNRGQGRTEAFF.

V gene TRBV6-5 combines with J gene TRBJ2-1, with D hard to call. Germline CDR1 reads MNHEY; CDR2 reads SVGAGI. Trimming stripped 6 bases from V and 5 bases from J, with 14 bases between. The CDR3 contains 14 residues. The CDR3 DNA is TGTGCCAGCAGACCGCATGCCTCAGACAATGAGCAGTTCTTC. This codes for CASRPHASDNEQFF.

The genes are TRBV5-1 and TRBJ2-1; 10 nucleotides agree with TRBD2. CDR1 is SGHRS, CDR2 YFSETQ, per germline. V gave up 7 bases and J gave up 2 bases; unmatched junction bases: 6. This CDR3 region has 15 residues. This CDR3 reads CASLPLAGAYNEQFF. CDR3 coding DNA: TGCGCCAGCTTACCTCTAGCGGGGGCCTACAATGAGCAGTTCTTC.

The rearrangement joins TRBV28 to TRBJ1-1, with D perhaps matching TRBD1 (5 bases). The length of the CDR3 is 14 residues. CDR1 is MDHEN and CDR2 is SYDVKM in the germline V gene. V lost 4 bases and J lost 7, with 16 bases in between. CDR3: CASSWGGGTDEAFF. Here the CDR3 DNA reads TGTGCCAGCAGTTGGGGTGGGGGGACCGATGAAGCTTTCTTT.